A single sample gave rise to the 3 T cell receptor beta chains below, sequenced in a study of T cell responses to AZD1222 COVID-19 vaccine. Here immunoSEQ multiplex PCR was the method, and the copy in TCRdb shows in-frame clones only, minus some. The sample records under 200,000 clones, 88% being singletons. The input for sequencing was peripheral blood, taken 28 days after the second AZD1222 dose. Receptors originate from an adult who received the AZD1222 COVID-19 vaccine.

The CDR3 loop reads CAWSVSEYEQYF. CDR3 nucleotides: TGTGCCTGGAGTGTAAGCGAGTACGAGCAGTACTTC. The rearrangement uses TRBV30 and TRBJ2-7; no clear D. The CDR3 has 12 residues. The V end lost 0 bases, the J end lost 4 bases, and 7 bases lay between the germline ends. CDR1 GTSNPN and CDR2 SVGIG come from the germline V gene (reference sequence). The variable domain in full, with the rest retrieved from reference TRBV30 and TRBJ2-7, is SQTIHQWPATLVQPVGSPLSLECTVEGTSNPNLYWYRQAAGRGLQLLFYSVGIGQISSEVPQNLSASRPQDRQFILSSKKLLLSDSGFYLCAWSVSEYEQYFGPGTRLTVT.

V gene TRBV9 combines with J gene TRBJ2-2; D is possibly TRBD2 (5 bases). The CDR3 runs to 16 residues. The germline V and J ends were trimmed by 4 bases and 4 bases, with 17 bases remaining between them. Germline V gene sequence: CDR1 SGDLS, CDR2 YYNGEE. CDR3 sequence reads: CASSTRGSEITGELFF. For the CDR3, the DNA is TGTGCCAGCAGCACCCGAGGGTCGGAGATCACCGGGGAGCTGTTTTTT.

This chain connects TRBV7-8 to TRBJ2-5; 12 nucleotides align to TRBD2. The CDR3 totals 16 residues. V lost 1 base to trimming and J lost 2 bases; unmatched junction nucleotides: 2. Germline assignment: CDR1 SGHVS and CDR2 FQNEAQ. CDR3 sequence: CASSLGTSGTQETQYF. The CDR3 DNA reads TGTGCCAGCAGCTTAGGGACTAGCGGGACGCAAGAGACCCAGTACTTC.